These 25 T cell receptor beta chains were sequenced from one sample in a study of cytomegalovirus exposure and HLA in healthy donors. Both 60 Vbeta primers and 13 Jbeta primers went into the PCR. Sequencing used immunoSEQ multiplex PCR; TCRdb keeps in-frame clones, though not all of them. The sample yields some 90,000 clones, 76% seen once. What was sequenced was PBMCs. The receptors come from a young man in good health and CMV-seropositive.

V is TRBV27 and J is TRBJ2-7; maybe TRBD2 (6 bases). V was pared by 5 bases and J by 0 bases, with 8 bases between. The CDR3 extends over 13 amino acids. The germline CDR1 and CDR2 sequences are MNHEY and SMNVEV (reference sequence). The chain's CDR3 is CASSPTSSYEQYF. The CDR3 nucleotides read TGTGCCAGCAGTCCGACTAGCTCCTACGAGCAGTACTTC.

V usage is TRBV6-5 and J usage is TRBJ1-3; 9 bases agree with TRBD1. The CDR3 is 15 amino acids. Germline CDR1 is MNHEY and CDR2 is SVGAGI. The J segment lost 4 bases and the V segment lost 6 bases, leaving 7 bases of the junction unmatched. CDR3 residues: CASSLNRGPGNTIYF. CDR3 DNA sequence: TGTGCCAGCAGCCTAAACAGGGGGCCCGGAAACACCATATATTTT.

The J gene is TRBJ1-5, the V gene TRBV6-6, with no clear D. CDR1 is MNHNY, CDR2 SVGAGI, per germline (reference sequence). This CDR3 has 15 residues. Trimming removed 10 bases at V and 4 bases at J, with 20 bases between. The CDR3 region has the DNA TGTGCCACCGGATATAGCACGATGGTGAATCAGCCCCAGCATTTT. It codes for CATGYSTMVNQPQHF.

The chain uses TRBV27 and TRBJ1-1; no firm D call. Germline CDR1 reads MNHEY; CDR2 reads SMNVEV (reference sequence). This CDR3 has 11 residues. The CDR3 sequence: CAALGGTEAFF. Here the CDR3 DNA reads TGTGCAGCCCTCGGCGGCACTGAAGCTTTCTTT.

The chain carries TRBV18 and TRBJ2-2; D remains ambiguous. CDR1 KGHSH and CDR2 LQKENI come from the germline V gene. This CDR3 is built from 13 residues. Trimming cost V 0 bases and J 7 bases, with 6 bases left between them. DNA for the CDR3: TGTGCCAGCTCACCACCGTCTAACGGGGAGCTGTTTTTT. It yields the protein CASSPPSNGELFF. Full variable domain (rest looked up from reference TRBV18 and TRBJ2-2): NAGVMQNPRHLVRRRGQEARLRCSPMKGHSHVYWYRQLPEEGLKFMVYLQKENIIDESGMPKERFSAEFPKEGPSILRIQQVVRGDSAAYFCASSPPSNGELFFGEGSRLTVL.

The V gene is TRBV15, the J gene TRBJ2-5; a weak D match, TRBD2 (5 bases). Germline-derived CDR1 and CDR2 are LNHNV and YYDKDF (reference sequence). The germline V and J ends were trimmed by 0 bases and 8 bases, with 16 bases remaining between them. CDR3 length: 15 residues. CDR3 in DNA: TGTGCCACCAGCAGAGATAGCAGCGGTTTGGCCACCCAGTACTTC. The encoded protein is CATSRDSSGLATQYF.

The genes are TRBV5-6 and TRBJ2-1, with 9 positions matching TRBD1. Germline values: CDR1 SGHDT, CDR2 YYEEEE. The V segment lost 2 bases and the J segment 10 bases; nucleotides outside the gene matches: 10. This CDR3 comprises 15 residues. For the CDR3, the DNA is TGTGCCAGCAGCTTAATGACAGGGGGTAGGCGGGAGCAGTTCTTC. It translates to CASSLMTGGRREQFF.

The J gene is TRBJ1-5, the V gene TRBV6-5; D remains ambiguous. The V end lost 0 bases, the J end lost 5 bases, and 8 bases lay between the germline ends. Germline assignment: CDR1 MNHEY and CDR2 SVGAGI. CDR3 length: 14 residues. The DNA for the CDR3 is TGTGCCAGCAGTTACTCCGACGCGGATCAGCCCCAGCATTTT. Encoded protein: CASSYSDADQPQHF.

This clone was seen a handful of times. This rearrangement joins TRBV7-3 to TRBJ1-1; D perhaps matches TRBD1 (5 bases). The CDR3 has 13 amino acids. Trimming took 1 base from V and 9 from J, leaving 12 bases between them. CDR1 and CDR2 from the germline V gene are SGHTA and FQGTGA. The CDR3 spells CASSLIHGGKAFF. The CDR3 DNA is TGTGCCAGCAGCTTAATCCATGGGGGGAAAGCTTTCTTT.

This chain connects TRBV5-1 to TRBJ2-7, with 8 positions matching TRBD1. The germline V gene encodes CDR1 SGHRS and CDR2 YFSETQ. The junction had 4 bases not matched to a gene; V was cut back by 0 bases and J by 2 bases. The CDR3 has 15 amino acids. CDR3 in amino acids: CASSLGQGRTYEQYV. In DNA form, the CDR3 reads TGCGCCAGCAGCTTGGGACAGGGGAGGACCTACGAGCAGTACGTC.

The chain uses TRBV7-9 and TRBJ2-2, with 12 positions matching TRBD2. The CDR3 has 16 amino acids. Germline CDR1 SEHNR, CDR2 FQNEAQ (reference sequence). With 3 bases clipped from V and 6 bases from J, the junction kept 5 bases outside the gene matches. As DNA, the CDR3 is TGTGCCAGCAGCTTCCTAGCGGGGGGGCCCCCCGGGGAGCTGTTTTTT. It translates to CASSFLAGGPPGELFF.

This clone came up a few times. This chain uses TRBV7-2 with TRBJ2-5; a weak D match, TRBD1 (5 bases). This CDR3 is built from 14 residues. Trimming pared 2 bases from V and 2 bases from J, leaving 9 bases between. Germline CDR1 is SGHTA and CDR2 is FQGNSA. The CDR3 sequence: CASSLRRTQETQYF. The CDR3 DNA is TGTGCCAGCAGCTTACGTAGGACACAAGAGACCCAGTACTTC.

In this sample, this clone turned up a few times. The gene calls are TRBV7-2 and TRBJ1-1, with unresolved D. Germline loops: CDR1 SGHTA, CDR2 FQGNSA. The CDR3 runs to 13 residues. V lost 4 bases and J 1 base, leaving 7 bases between the germline ends. CDR3 in DNA: TGTGCCAGCAGCTCCCCCCAGAACACTGAAGCTTTCTTT. Translating gives CASSSPQNTEAFF.

This chain uses TRBV2 with TRBJ2-3, with TRBD1 matching over 8 bases. CDR3 size: 15 residues. The junction had 6 bases not matched to a gene; V was cut back by 5 bases and J by 2 bases. Germline V gene data show CDR1 as SNHLY and CDR2 as FYNNEI. The CDR3 DNA sequence: TGTGCCAGCAGTCGGACAGGGCGGGACACAGATACGCAGTATTTT. Amino acids: CASSRTGRDTDTQYF. Together with reference TRBV2 and TRBJ2-3, the CDR3 gives the full variable domain: EPEVTQTPSHQVTQMGQEVILRCVPISNHLYFYWYRQILGQKVEFLVSFYNNEISEKSEIFDDQFSVERPDGSNFTLKIRSTKLEDSAMYFCASSRTGRDTDTQYFGPGTRLTVL.

The chain carries TRBV2 and TRBJ1-1, with TRBD1 identical over 7 bases. The J segment lost 4 bases and the V segment lost 5 bases, leaving 4 bases of the junction unmatched. This CDR3 comprises 13 residues. Germline V CDR1 and CDR2: SNHLY, FYNNEI. This chain's CDR3 is CASSLTGPTEAFF. CDR3 coding DNA: TGTGCCAGCAGTCTGACAGGGCCCACTGAAGCTTTCTTT.

This chain joins TRBV6-1 and TRBJ1-3, with 8 bases identical to TRBD1. Germline CDR1 is MNHNS and CDR2 is SASEGT. This CDR3 contains 14 residues. V was clipped by 1 base and J by 5 bases; unmatched bases: 1. The CDR3 spells CASSEGQGRNTIYF. The CDR3 region has the DNA TGTGCCAGCAGTGAAGGACAGGGGCGAAACACCATATATTTT.

The rearrangement joins TRBV4-3 to TRBJ1-2, with D possibly being TRBD1 (5 bases). This CDR3 spans 16 amino acids. The germline V and J ends were trimmed by 1 base and 8 bases, with 20 bases remaining between them. In germline, CDR1 is LGHNA, CDR2 YSLEER. The CDR3, as DNA: TGCGCCAGCAGCCAAGGGTCTTGGGGGGGGGTAGACGGCTACACCTTC. It specifies CASSQGSWGGVDGYTF.

This clone was observed a handful of times. The chain combines TRBV6-1 with TRBJ1-2; possibly TRBD1 for D (5 bases). Per germline, CDR1 MNHNS and CDR2 SASEGT. The CDR3 is 12 residues long. V lost 8 bases, J lost 8 bases, and 15 bases lay in between. Written as DNA, the CDR3 is TGTGCCAGCGAGAGAACAGGCAGCGGCTACACCTTC. This gives the protein CASERTGSGYTF.

The V gene is TRBV27, the J gene TRBJ1-2, with D perhaps TRBD1 (5 bases). This CDR3 comprises 15 residues. Germline CDR1 MNHEY, CDR2 SMNVEV (reference sequence). The V gene lost 6 bases and the J gene lost 0 bases, with 14 bases spanning the gap. The CDR3, as DNA: TGTGCCAGCAGGGGGGGAGGCAGAACTAACTATGGCTACACCTTC. Its translation: CASRGGGRTNYGYTF.

This clone showed up just once. This rearrangement joins TRBV12-5 to TRBJ2-5; no clear D gene. Trimming removed 2 bases at V and 5 bases at J, with 15 bases between. CDR3 size: 15 residues. Looked up from germline, CDR1 is LGHNT and CDR2 is FRNRAP. In nucleotides, the CDR3 is TGTGCTAGTGGTTTGAACCTGGGCCTGGTTGAGACCCAGTACTTC. The encoded protein is CASGLNLGLVETQYF.

This clone was seen once. This chain joins TRBV4-1 and TRBJ1-6; the D gene is possibly TRBD1 (5 bases). The V end was cut by 3 bases, the J end by 7 bases, with 13 bases between. The CDR3 spans 15 residues. From germline, CDR1 is MGHRA and CDR2 YSYEKL. CDR3 protein: CASSQGDFQNSPLHF. CDR3 in DNA: TGCGCCAGCAGCCAGGGGGACTTCCAGAATTCACCCCTCCACTTT.

This rearrangement joins TRBV5-1 to TRBJ1-2, with D possibly being TRBD1 (6 bases). V dropped 1 base and J dropped 4 bases, with 8 bases sitting between them. The CDR3 extends over 13 amino acids. Looked up from germline, CDR1 is SGHRS and CDR2 is YFSETQ. The CDR3 reads CASSLIGGYGYTF. The CDR3 bases are TGCGCCAGCAGCTTGATAGGGGGCTATGGCTACACCTTC.

The gene calls are TRBV7-2 and TRBJ2-7; 8 bases are shared with TRBD2. CDR1 is SGHTA, CDR2 FQGNSA, per germline. The CDR3 is 14 amino acids. The trim removed 5 bases at V and 3 bases at J, leaving 6 bases unmatched. The CDR3: CASSISGGVYEQYV. Written as DNA, the CDR3 is TGTGCCAGCAGCATAAGCGGGGGAGTCTACGAGCAGTACGTC.

This clone was counted a single time. The rearrangement uses TRBV30 and TRBJ1-2, with 7 bases matching TRBD1. Germline CDR1 GTSNPN, CDR2 SVGIG (reference sequence). Trimming cost V 4 bases and J 8 bases; bases outside gene matches: 4. The CDR3 extends over 11 amino acids. Here the CDR3 reads CAWTTGLGYTF. CDR3 DNA sequence: TGTGCCTGGACGACAGGGCTCGGCTACACCTTC.

V is TRBV2 and J is TRBJ2-3; D is uncertain. Germline values: CDR1 SNHLY, CDR2 FYNNEI. This CDR3 has 13 amino acids. V lost 7 bases, J lost 1 base, and 9 bases lay in between. CDR3 loop: CASTDSRTDTQYF. DNA of the CDR3: TGTGCCAGCACCGACTCACGCACAGATACGCAGTATTTT.